This is a list of T cell receptor beta chains from one sample in a study of cytomegalovirus exposure and HLA in healthy donors. Only in-frame clones appear in the TCRdb table, and some are missing; sequencing was by immunoSEQ multiplex PCR. The data hold under 200,000 clones, with over 80% observed a single time. Material for sequencing was PBMCs. Receptors originate from a man between 40 and 49 years old in good health and CMV-seropositive. Both conserved end residues are part of each CDR3. The D gene is left open where the match is weak. Expanded clones get a size class; other rows say once, few or many, or leave the size out.

j_call d_call v_call clone_size cdr3_aa cdr3_nt
TRBJ2-7 TRBD1 TRBV5-4 - CASRLRGTGRYEQYF TGTGCCAGCAGGCTACGCGGGACAGGTCGGTACGAGCAGTACTTC
TRBJ1-4 - TRBV6-5 - CASSYNRPNEKLFF TGTGCCAGCAGTTACAACAGGCCTAATGAAAAACTGTTTTTT
TRBJ1-2 TRBD1 TRBV30 - CAWRVEGARGYTF TGTGCCTGGAGGGTAGAGGGGGCACGTGGCTACACCTTC
TRBJ1-1 TRBD1 TRBV9 - CASSRDRVTEAFF TGTGCCAGCAGCAGAGACAGGGTTACTGAAGCTTTCTTT
TRBJ2-2 TRBD1 TRBV9 - CASSVLQGSTGELFF TGTGCCAGCAGCGTCCTACAGGGGAGCACCGGGGAGCTGTTTTTT
TRBJ2-6 TRBD1 TRBV18 - CASSPLKTGTGGRVVLTF TGTGCCAGCTCACCGCTCAAAACCGGGACAGGGGGCCGCGTAGTCCTGACTTTC
TRBJ2-3 TRBD2 TRBV7-6 - CASSPQGTSGGIADTQYF TGTGCCAGCAGCCCCCAGGGTACTAGCGGGGGGATAGCAGATACGCAGTATTTT
TRBJ1-2 TRBD1 TRBV7-2 - CASSQISGTGGGYTF TGTGCCAGCAGCCAAATTTCCGGGACAGGGGGCGGCTACACCTTC
TRBJ2-1 - TRBV5-4 - CASSLEGSSRYNEQFF TGTGCCAGCAGCTTGGAAGGTTCTAGCAGGTACAATGAGCAGTTCTTC
TRBJ1-1 - TRBV25-1 few CASSELGGEAFF TGTGCCAGCAGTGAATTGGGAGGTGAAGCTTTCTTT
TRBJ1-5 TRBD1 TRBV19 once CASSPRQGNSNQPQHF TGTGCCAGTAGTCCCCGACAGGGAAATTCAAATCAGCCCCAGCATTTT
TRBJ2-7 TRBD1 TRBV9 - CASSVEGQGGEQYF TGTGCCAGCAGCGTAGAAGGACAGGGTGGCGAGCAGTACTTC
TRBJ2-2 - TRBV30 - CAWNGDGSARELFF TGTGCCTGGAATGGGGACGGGAGCGCCCGGGAGCTGTTTTTT